The next 32 T cell receptor beta chains were all read from a single sample in a study of blood T cell repertoires in COVID-19. Sequencing used immunoSEQ multiplex PCR; TCRdb keeps in-frame clones, though not all of them. The profile covers about 170,000 clones, with roughly 86% appearing a single time and 7% to 8% taken by the ten largest. Sequences were obtained from peripheral blood. All receptors derive from a woman older than 75 in a cohort sampled during active or convalescent COVID-19.

J is TRBJ1-1 and V is TRBV19; D is possibly TRBD1 (5 bases). The CDR3 extends over 15 amino acids. The germline gives CDR1 LNHDA, CDR2 SQIVND (reference sequence). V dropped 6 bases and J dropped 5 bases, with 19 bases sitting between them. The CDR3 DNA sequence: TGTGCCAGTAGCCCCCTCGGGGGTGGGGAAACTGAAGCTTTCTTT. It specifies CASSPLGGGETEAFF. The variable domain in full, with the rest retrieved from reference TRBV19 and TRBJ1-1, is DGGITQSPKYLFRKEGQNVTLSCEQNLNHDAMYWYRQDPGQGLRLIYYSQIVNDFQKGDIAEGYSVSREKKESFPLTVTSAQKNPTAFYLCASSPLGGGETEAFFGQGTRLTVV.

The V and J genes are TRBV29-1 and TRBJ1-1; possibly TRBD1 for D (6 bases). CDR3 length: 13 residues. Trimming cost V 7 bases and J 2 bases, with 14 bases left between them. CDR1 SQVTM and CDR2 ANQGSEA come from the germline V gene. The CDR3, as DNA: TGCAGCGGTGGACAGACGCAAAACACTGAAGCTTTCTTT. It encodes CSGGQTQNTEAFF.

The chain recombines TRBV28 with TRBJ1-5, with D possibly TRBD1 on 6 matching bases. The CDR3 covers 19 residues. V was trimmed by 3 bases and J by 3 bases, leaving 24 bases between them. CDR1 is MDHEN and CDR2 is SYDVKM in the germline V gene. The CDR3 sequence: CASSFSRGYSPSPNQPQHF. CDR3 sequence (DNA): TGTGCCAGCAGTTTTAGCAGGGGATACTCCCCCAGCCCCAATCAGCCCCAGCATTTT.

By its share, this clone is medium-sized. V and J are TRBV7-9 and TRBJ2-7; TRBD1 agrees at 8 bases. Germline CDR1 and CDR2: SEHNR and FQNEAQ (reference sequence). The CDR3 is 17 amino acids. J gave up 5 bases and V 6 bases, and 18 bases lay outside the gene matches. CDR3 sequence: CASRNTHRTGPVHEQYF. For the CDR3, the DNA is TGTGCCAGCAGAAATACACATCGGACAGGGCCCGTCCACGAGCAGTACTTC.

J is TRBJ1-6 and V is TRBV4-3, with 7 bases that match TRBD1. Germline CDR1 LGHNA, CDR2 YSLEER. V shed 0 bases, J shed 8 bases, and the junction held 4 bases outside the gene matches. The CDR3 runs to 15 residues. In DNA form, the CDR3 reads TGCGCCAGCAGCCAAGATACAGGGGTAGATTCACCCCTCCACTTT. This translates into CASSQDTGVDSPLHF.

The chain is built from TRBV27 and TRBJ2-3, with TRBD2 identical over 11 bases. Germline loops: CDR1 MNHEY, CDR2 SMNVEV (reference sequence). The CDR3 has 15 amino acids. Trimming took 10 bases from V and 7 from J; bases not matched to a gene: 13. The CDR3 reads CATKFLAGGPNTQYF. The CDR3, as DNA: TGTGCCACCAAATTCTTAGCGGGAGGGCCGAATACGCAGTATTTT.

The chain joins TRBV7-8 to TRBJ1-5; TRBD1 aligns across 7 bases. The CDR3 totals 14 residues. V shed 6 bases and J 2 bases; nucleotides not matched to a gene: 4. Germline CDR1 is SGHVS and CDR2 is FQNEAQ. In DNA, the CDR3 is TGTGCCAGCAGGGACAGGTTCGGCAATCAGCCCCAGCATTTT. This translates into CASRDRFGNQPQHF.

The chain has TRBV30 and TRBJ2-7, with 7 nucleotides matching TRBD1. CDR3 size: 15 residues. Germline lookup yields CDR1 GTSNPN and CDR2 SVGIG (reference sequence). V gave up 2 bases and J gave up 6 bases; unmatched junction bases: 13. The CDR3 region is CAWSTIFRAGGEQYF. In DNA, the CDR3 is TGTGCCTGGAGTACCATTTTCAGGGCAGGGGGCGAGCAGTACTTC.

The chain links TRBV19 to TRBJ1-3, with D maybe TRBD1 (5 bases). CDR1 is LNHDA and CDR2 is SQIVND in the germline V gene (reference sequence). The CDR3 is 14 residues long. The ends were cut back, 5 bases at V and 3 bases at J, with 11 bases in the middle. As DNA, the CDR3 is TGTGCCAGTAGTTCACCGGGACTTGGAAACACCATATATTTT. Translation gives CASSSPGLGNTIYF.

V is TRBV24-1 and J is TRBJ1-5, with 11 bases identical to TRBD1. J gave up 1 base and V 5 bases, and 9 bases lay outside the gene matches. Germline values: CDR1 KGHDR, CDR2 SFDVKD. The CDR3 spans 18 residues. This CDR3 is CATSGTGQGVTSNQPQHF. The CDR3 DNA follows: TGTGCCACCAGTGGGACGGGACAGGGGGTAACGAGCAATCAGCCCCAGCATTTT.

This clone was observed a single time. In nucleotides, the CDR3 is TGTGCCAGCAGTGAAGTTTCGGTGGAAGCTTTCTTT. This gives the protein CASSEVSVEAFF. The chain employs TRBV2 and TRBJ1-1; no definite D call. V lost 1 base and J 8 bases, leaving 8 bases between the germline ends. This CDR3 is built from 12 residues. Germline values: CDR1 SNHLY, CDR2 FYNNEI.

The chain links TRBV19 to TRBJ1-4; possible D gene TRBD1, 5 bases. CDR3 length: 13 amino acids. The germline V and J ends were trimmed by 4 bases and 7 bases, with 10 bases remaining between them. Germline-derived CDR1 and CDR2 are LNHDA and SQIVND (reference sequence). DNA of the CDR3: TGTGCCAGTAGTAACCAGGGAACTGAAAAACTGTTTTTT. Encoded protein: CASSNQGTEKLFF.

This clone was observed a single time. The gene calls are TRBV28 and TRBJ2-4; weak D call: TRBD2 (6 bases). V was cut by 5 bases and J by 1 base, with 12 bases left in between. CDR1 and CDR2 (germline): MDHEN, SYDVKM. CDR3 length: 15 amino acids. In DNA, the CDR3 is TGTGCCAGCAGTACCCCGGGGGTTGCCAAAAACATTCAGTACTTC. It is translated as CASSTPGVAKNIQYF.

The chain uses TRBV15 and TRBJ2-4; 7 bases map to TRBD1. V lost 3 bases to trimming and J lost 4 bases; unmatched junction nucleotides: 3. CDR1 is LNHNV, CDR2 YYDKDF, per germline (reference sequence). The CDR3 totals 14 residues. The CDR3 protein is CATSSGQVKNIQYF. CDR3 coding DNA: TGTGCCACCAGCAGTGGACAGGTAAAAAACATTCAGTACTTC.

This chain links TRBV7-8 with TRBJ2-7; D possibly corresponds to TRBD2 (5 bases). V was trimmed by 1 base and J by 5 bases, leaving 15 bases between them. The germline V gene has CDR1 SGHVS and CDR2 FQNEAQ. This CDR3 is built from 15 residues. The CDR3 coding sequence is TGTGCCAGCAGCTTAGGAGGAGGCCATTACGACGAGCAGTACTTC. Encoded protein: CASSLGGGHYDEQYF.

The J gene is TRBJ1-2, the V gene TRBV6-5, with a tentative D call TRBD1 (6 bases). CDR3 length: 14 residues. Germline V gives CDR1 MNHEY, CDR2 SVGAGI. V shed 0 bases and J shed 8 bases, with 13 bases lying between them. The DNA for the CDR3 is TGTGCCAGCAGTTACTCACAGGGCCAAGGGGGCTACACCTTC. Protein sequence: CASSYSQGQGGYTF.

V is TRBV9 and J is TRBJ1-5; TRBD1 might be the D (5 bases). The V end was cut by 2 bases, the J end by 6 bases, with 12 bases between. CDR1 is SGDLS and CDR2 is YYNGEE in the germline V gene. The CDR3 sequence is 14 residues long. CDR3 in DNA: TGTGCCAGCAGCGTTTCTCAGGGCGGTCAGCCCCAGCATTTT. Translated, it gives CASSVSQGGQPQHF.

V gene TRBV5-1 combines with J gene TRBJ2-1; 7 bases fit TRBD1. After removal of 0 bases from V and 8 bases from J, the junction contained 5 bases not matched to a gene. The CDR3 is 14 amino acids. The germline V gene encodes CDR1 SGHRS and CDR2 YFSETQ. CDR3 sequence (DNA): TGCGCCAGCAGCTTGGGACAGGGTATCGATGAGCAGTTCTTC. Its protein is CASSLGQGIDEQFF.

The V call is TRBV28, the J call TRBJ1-1, with D hard to call. V lost 6 bases and J 0 bases, leaving 5 bases between the germline ends. From germline, CDR1 is MDHEN and CDR2 SYDVKM. The CDR3 totals 12 residues. CDR3 loop: CASSAMNTEAFF. The CDR3 nucleotides are TGTGCCAGCAGCGCTATGAACACTGAAGCTTTCTTT.

The chain links TRBV9 to TRBJ1-3, with 10 bases identical to TRBD1. The CDR3 covers 16 residues. With V trimmed by 3 bases and J by 2 bases, 5 bases remained unmatched. CDR1 is SGDLS, CDR2 YYNGEE, per germline. CDR3 sequence: CASSARQGATGNTIYF. Here the CDR3 DNA reads TGTGCCAGCAGCGCTAGACAGGGGGCGACTGGAAACACCATATATTTT.

The chain combines TRBV6-1 with TRBJ2-2; D not resolved. The CDR3 spans 14 residues. The germline V and J ends were trimmed by 0 bases and 6 bases, with 8 bases remaining between them. Germline V gene lookup returns CDR1 MNHNS and CDR2 SASEGT. CDR3 bases: TGTGCCAGCAGTGAAGCGTCCTTCCCCGGGGAGCTGTTTTTT. Residues: CASSEASFPGELFF.

The V gene is TRBV10-3, the J gene TRBJ1-4; 9 nucleotides align to TRBD1. Germline assignment: CDR1 ENHRY and CDR2 SYGVKD. The V gene end was trimmed by 8 bases and the J gene end by 2 bases; junction bases not matched to a gene: 3. The CDR3 spans 14 residues. DNA of the CDR3: TGTGCCATCGGAGGACAGGGGACTAATGAAAAACTGTTTTTT. Its translation is CAIGGQGTNEKLFF.

The chain carries TRBV24-1 and TRBJ1-1; D gene unclear. The germline V gene encodes CDR1 KGHDR and CDR2 SFDVKD. Trimming stripped 9 bases from V and 1 base from J, with 5 bases between. There are 11 residues in the CDR3. CDR3 region: CATRQNTEAFF. CDR3 nucleotides: TGTGCCACCCGACAGAACACTGAAGCTTTCTTT.

The CDR3 region has the DNA TGCAGCGTTGGAAGGGGGGGCTCTGGGGGCCAGACCCAGTACTTC. Translating gives CSVGRGGSGGQTQYF. The rearrangement joins TRBV29-1 to TRBJ2-5, with D perhaps matching TRBD2 (7 bases). Germline V lookup: CDR1 SQVTM, CDR2 ANQGSEA. The CDR3 is 15 residues long. V lost 4 bases to trimming and J lost 6 bases, with 21 bases between them.

The DNA for the CDR3 is TGCACCAGCAGCCAAGATAGAAGAGCGGGAGGGAGCACCTACGAGCAGTACGTC. It translates to CTSSQDRRAGGSTYEQYV. The J gene is TRBJ2-7, the V gene TRBV1; the table's D call of TRBD2 was not tested on the DNA. TRBV1 is a listed pseudogene. The CDR3 totals 18 residues.

The rearrangement links TRBV28 to TRBJ1-3, with 7 bases lining up with TRBD1. CDR1 MDHEN and CDR2 SYDVKM come from the germline V gene. After removal of 5 bases from V and 5 bases from J, the junction contained 9 bases not matched to a gene. This CDR3 region has 15 residues. CDR3 nucleotide sequence: TGTGCCAGCAGTCCAGGGGGGTCAGGAAGAAACACCATATATTTT. Translating gives CASSPGGSGRNTIYF.

The rearrangement uses TRBV4-2 and TRBJ2-5; no firm D call. Trimming took 1 base from V and 7 from J, leaving 13 bases between them. Germline V CDR1 and CDR2: LGHNA, YNFKEQ. The CDR3 totals 14 residues. The CDR3 loop reads CASSQGQSPGTQYF. The CDR3 region has the DNA TGTGCCAGCAGCCAAGGGCAATCCCCGGGGACCCAGTACTTC.

This rearrangement joins TRBV7-2 to TRBJ2-1; TRBD2 might be the D (6 bases). Trimming removed 5 bases at V and 2 bases at J, with 10 bases between. The CDR3 has 14 amino acids. The germline V gene has CDR1 SGHTA and CDR2 FQGNSA. The CDR3 nucleotides read TGTGCCAGCAGCCGGGACTCCACCTACAATGAGCAGTTCTTC. Amino acid sequence: CASSRDSTYNEQFF.

The chain has TRBV24-1 and TRBJ2-2; TRBD2 matches 8 bases. The V segment lost 3 bases and the J segment 4 bases; nucleotides outside the gene matches: 3. The CDR3 sequence is 15 residues long. CDR1 and CDR2 from the germline V gene are KGHDR and SFDVKD. This CDR3 reads CATSDSGGFTGELFF. The CDR3 nucleotides read TGTGCCACCAGTGATAGCGGGGGATTCACCGGGGAGCTGTTTTTT.

The rearrangement links TRBV21-1 to TRBJ2-5; TRBD2, as called in the table, went unchecked against the DNA. TRBV21-1 is a pseudogene segment. The CDR3 consists of 15 residues. The CDR3 loop reads CASSKVWGEQETQYF. The CDR3 coding sequence is TGTGCCAGCAGCAAAGTTTGGGGGGAGCAAGAGACCCAGTACTTC.

The table lists this clone with a count of one. This chain uses TRBV7-8 with TRBJ2-3; 8 positions agree with TRBD1. The CDR3 has 13 amino acids. The V gene's germline CDR1 is SGHVS and CDR2 FQNEAQ. The J segment lost 6 bases and the V segment lost 5 bases, leaving 4 bases of the junction unmatched. The chain's CDR3 is CASSRDRLDTQYF. The CDR3 nucleotides are TGTGCCAGCAGCCGGGACAGGCTCGATACGCAGTATTTT.

In its sample, this clone was seen once. The V gene is TRBV5-6, the J gene TRBJ2-7, with TRBD1 matching over 7 bases. Germline lookup yields CDR1 SGHDT and CDR2 YYEEEE. The CDR3 has 13 amino acids. V shed 4 bases and J 4 bases; nucleotides not matched to a gene: 5. The CDR3 nucleotides read TGTGCCAGCAGCGTCGGGACAGCTTACGAGCAGTACTTC. It yields the protein CASSVGTAYEQYF.